This TCR beta chain was retrieved from a study of cytomegalovirus exposure and HLA in healthy donors. Study details: Among 150 million to 200 million T cells, an earlier analysis found 117 million unique TCR beta sequences.

J gave up 1 base and V 4 bases, and 8 bases lay outside the gene matches. This CDR3 region has 16 residues. Germline V gene lookup returns CDR1 SGHNT and CDR2 YYREEE (reference sequence). This clone was observed a few times. The antigen remains undetermined. Vbeta (60) and Jbeta (13) primers were used in the PCR. TCRdb's table, derived via immunoSEQ multiplex PCR, lists solely in-frame clones and lacks some. Seen here are over 150,000 clones, 79% observed once, and the top ten hold approximately 1.4%. Study observations and caveats: In a later analysis, DRB1 alleles had the most associated TCRs; HLA-C alleles the fewest. Reportedly, HLA-A and HLA-B alleles of most subjects were accurately predicted from TCR beta. For most TCR beta V segments, an earlier analysis put the productive rate at about 90% or about 30% of the time.

Sequencing was carried out using PBMCs. This clonotype was obtained from a girl aged 10-17 years in good health and CMV-seropositive. This chain uses TRBV5-4 with TRBJ2-3, with TRBD2 identical over 8 bases. The CDR3 spells CASSGGRGDRTDTQYF. The CDR3 DNA reads TGTGCCAGCAGCGGGGGGCGGGGGGATCGCACAGATACGCAGTATTTT. The full variable domain, completed using reference TRBV5-4 and TRBJ2-3, is ETGVTQSPTHLIKTRGQQVTLRCSSQSGHNTVSWYQQALGQGPQFIFQYYREEENGRGNFPPRFSGLQFPNYSSELNVNALELDDSALYLCASSGGRGDRTDTQYFGPGTRLTVL.